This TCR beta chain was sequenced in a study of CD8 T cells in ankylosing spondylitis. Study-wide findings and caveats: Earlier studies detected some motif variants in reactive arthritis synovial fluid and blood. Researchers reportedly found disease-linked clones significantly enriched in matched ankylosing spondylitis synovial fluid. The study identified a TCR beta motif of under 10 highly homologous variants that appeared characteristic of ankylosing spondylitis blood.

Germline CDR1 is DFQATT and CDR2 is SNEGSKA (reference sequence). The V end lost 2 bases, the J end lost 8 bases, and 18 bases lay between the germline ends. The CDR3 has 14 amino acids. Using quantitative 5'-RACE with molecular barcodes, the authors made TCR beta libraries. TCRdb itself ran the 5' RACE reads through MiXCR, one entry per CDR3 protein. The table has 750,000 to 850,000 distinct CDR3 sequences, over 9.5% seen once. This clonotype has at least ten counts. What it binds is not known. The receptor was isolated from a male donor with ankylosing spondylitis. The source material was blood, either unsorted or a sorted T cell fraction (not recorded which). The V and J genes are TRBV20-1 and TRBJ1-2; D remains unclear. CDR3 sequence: CSARFLGSVEGYTF. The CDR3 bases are TGCAGTGCTAGATTTTTGGGGTCCGTTGAGGGCTACACCTTC.